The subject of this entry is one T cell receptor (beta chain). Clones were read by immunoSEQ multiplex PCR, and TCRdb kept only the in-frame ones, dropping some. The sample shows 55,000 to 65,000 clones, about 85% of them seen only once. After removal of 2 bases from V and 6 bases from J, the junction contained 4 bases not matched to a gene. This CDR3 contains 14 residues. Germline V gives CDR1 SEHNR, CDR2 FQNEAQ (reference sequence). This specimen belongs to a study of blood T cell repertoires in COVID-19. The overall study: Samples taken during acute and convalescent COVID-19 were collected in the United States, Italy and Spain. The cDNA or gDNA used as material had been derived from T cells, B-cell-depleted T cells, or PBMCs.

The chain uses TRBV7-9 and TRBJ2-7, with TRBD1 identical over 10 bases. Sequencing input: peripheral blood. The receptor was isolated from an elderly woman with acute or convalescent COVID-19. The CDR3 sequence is CASSLRQGAGEQYF. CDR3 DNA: TGTGCCAGCAGCTTACGACAGGGGGCGGGCGAGCAGTACTTC.